These T cell receptor beta chains were read from a single sample in a study of response to subunit inactivated influenza vaccine. One entry per CDR3 protein, called by TCRdb with MiXCR from the RT-PCR reads. The data show about 800,000 distinct CDR3 sequences, less than 25% seen once. Sequenced material: PBMCs from blood, taken approximately 5 days after vaccination. Receptors were obtained from a man aged 45-60 years who received an inactivated influenza vaccine. The CDR3 runs from the conserved cysteine through the conserved F or W. The D gene is left open where the match is weak. For some rows the clone size is stated as once, few or many, or as a class when expanded; others skip it.

abundance: .
v_gene: TRBV6-5
j_gene: TRBJ2-5
d_gene: .
len: 15
CDR3nt: TGTGCCAGCAGTTACTCTTGGGGTGGGGGAGAGACCCAGTACTTC
CDR3aa: CASSYSWGGGETQYF

abundance: .
v_gene: TRBV12-3/TRBV12-4
j_gene: TRBJ2-1
d_gene: .
len: 15
CDR3nt: TGTGCCAGCAGTTTCTTGTATGGAGGAGGTGATGAGCAGTTCTTC
CDR3aa: CASSFLYGGGDEQFF

abundance: .
v_gene: TRBV3-1
j_gene: TRBJ2-1
d_gene: .
len: 16
CDR3nt: TGTGCCAGCAGCCTTTACGGGGGTGGGGCTAGTGACGAGCAGTTCTTC
CDR3aa: CASSLYGGGASDEQFF

abundance: many
v_gene: TRBV5-1
j_gene: TRBJ2-7
d_gene: .
len: 12
CDR3nt: TGTGCCAGCAGCTTAGTGGGAGACGAGCAGTACTTC
CDR3aa: CASSLVGDEQYF

abundance: .
v_gene: TRBV5-1
j_gene: TRBJ2-3
d_gene: .
len: 16
CDR3nt: TGCGCCAGCAGCCTGTCGCCTTCTTCGGGCACAGATACGCAGTATTTT
CDR3aa: CASSLSPSSGTDTQYF

abundance: few
v_gene: TRBV5-1
j_gene: TRBJ2-1
d_gene: TRBD2
len: 16
CDR3nt: TGCGCCAGCAGCCCGACTAGCGGGGGGCCCGAGAATGAGCAGTTCTTC
CDR3aa: CASSPTSGGPENEQFF

abundance: few
v_gene: TRBV27
j_gene: TRBJ2-7
d_gene: .
len: 13
CDR3nt: TGTGCCAGCAGTTTCGACGGTACCTACGAGCAGTACTTC
CDR3aa: CASSFDGTYEQYF

abundance: few
v_gene: TRBV15
j_gene: TRBJ1-4
d_gene: .
len: 15
CDR3nt: TGTGCCACCAGCAGAGATAGGAACGGTAATGAAAAACTGTTTTTT
CDR3aa: CATSRDRNGNEKLFF

abundance: .
v_gene: TRBV7-9
j_gene: TRBJ2-4
d_gene: TRBD1
len: 12
CDR3nt: TGTGCCAGCAAGCAGGGGGAAAGCATTCAGTACTTC
CDR3aa: CASKQGESIQYF

abundance: few
v_gene: TRBV29-1
j_gene: TRBJ1-2
d_gene: TRBD1
len: 13
CDR3nt: TGCAGCGTTCTGAGGACAGGCAGATATGGCTACACCTTC
CDR3aa: CSVLRTGRYGYTF

abundance: .
v_gene: TRBV28
j_gene: TRBJ2-1
d_gene: .
len: 15
CDR3nt: TGTGCCAGCAGCCTCGGACTGGTTGTCTACAATGAGCAGTTCTTC
CDR3aa: CASSLGLVVYNEQFF

abundance: few
v_gene: TRBV10-3
j_gene: TRBJ2-3
d_gene: .
len: 14
CDR3nt: TGTGCCATCAGTGAGCAGACTAGCACAGATACGCAGTATTTT
CDR3aa: CAISEQTSTDTQYF

abundance: .
v_gene: TRBV6-2/TRBV6-3
j_gene: TRBJ2-1
d_gene: TRBD2
len: 13
CDR3nt: TGTGCCAGCAGTTACGGTACTAGCGCAGATGGTTTCTTC
CDR3aa: CASSYGTSADGFF

abundance: .
v_gene: TRBV20-1
j_gene: TRBJ2-3
d_gene: TRBD2
len: 15
CDR3nt: TGCAGTGCTAGAGATCCGGGACTAGCCACAGATACGCAGTATTTT
CDR3aa: CSARDPGLATDTQYF

abundance: .
v_gene: TRBV6-2/TRBV6-3
j_gene: TRBJ2-1
d_gene: .
len: 9
CDR3nt: TGTGCTGTATGGAATGAGCAGTTCTTC
CDR3aa: CAVWNEQFF

abundance: .
v_gene: TRBV7-6
j_gene: TRBJ2-1
d_gene: TRBD1
len: 15
CDR3nt: TGTGCCAGCAGCTCCCGGGACAGGGGAGGACATGAGCAGTTCTTC
CDR3aa: CASSSRDRGGHEQFF

abundance: many
v_gene: TRBV28
j_gene: TRBJ2-1
d_gene: .
len: 13
CDR3nt: TGTGCCAGCTCTAGCAGGCTCAACAATGAGCAGTTCTTC
CDR3aa: CASSSRLNNEQFF

abundance: .
v_gene: TRBV11-1
j_gene: TRBJ2-2
d_gene: TRBD2
len: 18
CDR3nt: TGTGCCAGCAGCTCCCCACCTGGACTAGCGGGGAACACCGGGGAGCTGTTTTTT
CDR3aa: CASSSPPGLAGNTGELFF

abundance: once
v_gene: TRBV7-9
j_gene: TRBJ2-7
d_gene: TRBD1
len: 16
CDR3nt: TGTGCCAGCAGCCCCACAACCGGGACAGGTCTATACGAGCAGTACTTC
CDR3aa: CASSPTTGTGLYEQYF

abundance: few
v_gene: TRBV29-1
j_gene: TRBJ2-3
d_gene: TRBD2
len: 15
CDR3nt: TGCAGCGTCGCTACTAGCGGGGCGCTTACAGATACGCAGTATTTT
CDR3aa: CSVATSGALTDTQYF